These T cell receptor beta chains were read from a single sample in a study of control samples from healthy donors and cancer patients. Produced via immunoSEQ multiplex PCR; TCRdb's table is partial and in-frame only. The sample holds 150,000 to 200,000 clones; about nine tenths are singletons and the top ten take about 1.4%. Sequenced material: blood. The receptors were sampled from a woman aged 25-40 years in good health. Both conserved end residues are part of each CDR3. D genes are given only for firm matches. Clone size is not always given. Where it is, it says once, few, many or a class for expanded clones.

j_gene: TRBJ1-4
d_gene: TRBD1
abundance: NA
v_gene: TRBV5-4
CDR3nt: TGTGCCAGCAGCTTGGGAGGGGGCGGGAATGAAAAACTGTTTTTT
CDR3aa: CASSLGGGGNEKLFF

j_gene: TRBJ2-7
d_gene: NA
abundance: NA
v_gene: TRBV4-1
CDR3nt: TGCGCCAGCAGCCAAGATGGGACCTACGAGCAGTACTTC
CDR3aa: CASSQDGTYEQYF

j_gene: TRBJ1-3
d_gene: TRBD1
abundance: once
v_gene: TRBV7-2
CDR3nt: TGTGCCAGCAGCTTACTCCGACAGGGGGGCTCTGGAAACACCATATATTTT
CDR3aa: CASSLLRQGGSGNTIYF

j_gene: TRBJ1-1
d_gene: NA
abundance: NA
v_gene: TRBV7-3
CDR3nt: TGTGCCAGCAGCTTATTCGGGGGCAGGTACACTGAAGCTTTCTTT
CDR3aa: CASSLFGGRYTEAFF

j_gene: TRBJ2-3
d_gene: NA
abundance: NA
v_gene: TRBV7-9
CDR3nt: TGTGCCAGCAGCTTAGCGAGGGGTGGGGCAGATACGCAGTATTTT
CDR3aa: CASSLARGGADTQYF

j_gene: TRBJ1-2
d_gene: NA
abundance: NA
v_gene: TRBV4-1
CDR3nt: TGCGCCAGCAGCCCCGGGACGGCCTATGGCTACACCTTC
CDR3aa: CASSPGTAYGYTF

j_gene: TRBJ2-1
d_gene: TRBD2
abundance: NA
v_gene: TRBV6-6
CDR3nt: TGTGCCAGCAGTCCCCTCCGGATAGCGGGGGGGCCGTACAATGAGCAGTTCTTC
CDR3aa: CASSPLRIAGGPYNEQFF

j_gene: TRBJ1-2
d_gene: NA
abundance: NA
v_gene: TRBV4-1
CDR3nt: TGCGCCAGCAGCCAATCCCACACGGGGGATGGCTACACCTTC
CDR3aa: CASSQSHTGDGYTF

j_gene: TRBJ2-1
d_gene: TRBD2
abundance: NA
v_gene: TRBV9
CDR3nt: TGTGCCAGCAGCCCTATCCTTCCGGGACTAACTAGGTTCTTC
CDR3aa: CASSPILPGLTRFF

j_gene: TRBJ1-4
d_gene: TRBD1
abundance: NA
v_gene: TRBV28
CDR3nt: TGTGCCAGCAGCCCGACAGGGGTAGGGGGGAATGAAAAACTGTTTTTT
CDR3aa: CASSPTGVGGNEKLFF

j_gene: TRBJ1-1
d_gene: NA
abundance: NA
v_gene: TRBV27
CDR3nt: TGTGCCAGCAGTTTCACGTTGGGTATGAACACTGAAGCTTTCTTT
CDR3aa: CASSFTLGMNTEAFF

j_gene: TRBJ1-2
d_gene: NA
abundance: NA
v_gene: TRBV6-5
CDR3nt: TGTGCCAGCAGTTACTCGACAGGTTATGGCTACACCTTC
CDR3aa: CASSYSTGYGYTF

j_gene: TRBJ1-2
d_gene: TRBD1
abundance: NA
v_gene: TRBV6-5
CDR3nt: TGTGCCAGCAGTTACGGGACAGGGGGGGGCTACACCTTC
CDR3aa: CASSYGTGGGYTF

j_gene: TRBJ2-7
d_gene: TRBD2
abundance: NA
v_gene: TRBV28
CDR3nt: TGTGCCAGCTCCCGGACTAGCGGGAAGCAGTACTTC
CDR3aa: CASSRTSGKQYF

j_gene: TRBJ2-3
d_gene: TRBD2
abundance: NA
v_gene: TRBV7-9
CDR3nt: TGTGCCAGCAGCCGCCCGCTAGCGGGGGGAACAGATACGCAGTATTTT
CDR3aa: CASSRPLAGGTDTQYF

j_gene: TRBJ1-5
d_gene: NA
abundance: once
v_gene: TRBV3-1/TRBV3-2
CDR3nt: TGTGCCAGCAGCCTTGGACGGCTTAGCAATCAGCCCCAGCATTTT
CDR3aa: CASSLGRLSNQPQHF

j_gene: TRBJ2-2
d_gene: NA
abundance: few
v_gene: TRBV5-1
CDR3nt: TGCGCCAGCAGCTTGGCCGGGCCACCGAACACCGGGGAGCTGTTTTTT
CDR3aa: CASSLAGPPNTGELFF

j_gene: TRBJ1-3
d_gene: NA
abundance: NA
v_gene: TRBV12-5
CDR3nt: TGTGCTAGTGGTTTGGTAGGCAGGGGAAACACCATATATTTT
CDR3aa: CASGLVGRGNTIYF

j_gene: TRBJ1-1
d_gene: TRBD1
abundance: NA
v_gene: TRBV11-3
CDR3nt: TGTGCCAGCAGCTTGGGACAGGGGAACACTGAAGCTTTCTTT
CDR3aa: CASSLGQGNTEAFF

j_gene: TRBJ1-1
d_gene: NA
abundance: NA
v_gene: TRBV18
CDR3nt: TGTGCCAGCTCATCCGGGAACACTGAAGCTTTCTTT
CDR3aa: CASSSGNTEAFF

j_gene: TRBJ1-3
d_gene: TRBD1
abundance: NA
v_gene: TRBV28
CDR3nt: TGTGCCAGCAGTCTTCGACAGGGGGTCGGAAACACCATATATTTT
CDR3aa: CASSLRQGVGNTIYF

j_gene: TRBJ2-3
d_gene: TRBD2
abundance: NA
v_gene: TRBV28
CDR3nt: TGTGCCAGCAGCCCTGGGACTAGCGGGAGGGCCAGCACAGATACGCAGTATTTT
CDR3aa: CASSPGTSGRASTDTQYF

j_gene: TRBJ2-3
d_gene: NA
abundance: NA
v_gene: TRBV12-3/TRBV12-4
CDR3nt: TGTGCCAGCAGTTTACTTGGGGATACGCAGTATTTT
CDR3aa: CASSLLGDTQYF

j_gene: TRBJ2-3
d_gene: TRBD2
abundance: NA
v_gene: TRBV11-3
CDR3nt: TGTGCCAGCAGCTTGCGGACTAGTAGCACAGATACGCAGTATTTT
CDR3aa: CASSLRTSSTDTQYF

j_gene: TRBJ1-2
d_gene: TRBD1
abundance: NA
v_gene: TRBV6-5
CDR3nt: TGTGCCAGCAGTTACTCGTCGGTCAGGGGGCCCTATGGCTACACCTTC
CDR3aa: CASSYSSVRGPYGYTF

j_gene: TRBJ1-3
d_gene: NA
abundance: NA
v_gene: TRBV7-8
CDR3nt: TGTGCCAGCAGCTTAGTGGCCAGGGGCTCTGGAAACACCATATATTTT
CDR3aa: CASSLVARGSGNTIYF

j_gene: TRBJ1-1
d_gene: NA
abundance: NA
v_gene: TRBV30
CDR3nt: TGTGCCTGGAGTGTACTAACTGAAGCTTTCTTT
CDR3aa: CAWSVLTEAFF

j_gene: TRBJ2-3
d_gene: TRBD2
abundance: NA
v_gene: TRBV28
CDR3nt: TGTGCCAGCAGTTTATTTGGACTAGCGGGTACTAGCACAGATACGCAGTATTTT
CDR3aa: CASSLFGLAGTSTDTQYF

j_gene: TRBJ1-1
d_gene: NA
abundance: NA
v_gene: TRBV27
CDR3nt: TGTGCCAGCAGTTCGGACAGATTAAACACTGAAGCTTTCTTT
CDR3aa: CASSSDRLNTEAFF

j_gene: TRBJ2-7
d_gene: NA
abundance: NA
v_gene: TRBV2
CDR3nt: TGTGCCAGCAGTGACAGGGCGCACTCCTACGAGCAGTACTTC
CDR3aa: CASSDRAHSYEQYF

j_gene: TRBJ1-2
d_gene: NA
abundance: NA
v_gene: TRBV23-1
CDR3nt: TGCGCCAGCAGTCAAAGGGGGGGGTCTGGCTACACCTTC
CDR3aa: CASSQRGGSGYTF

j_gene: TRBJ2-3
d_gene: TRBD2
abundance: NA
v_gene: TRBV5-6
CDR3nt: TGTGCCAGCAACCCGACTAGCGGGGGGGCGGATACGCAGTATTTT
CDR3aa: CASNPTSGGADTQYF